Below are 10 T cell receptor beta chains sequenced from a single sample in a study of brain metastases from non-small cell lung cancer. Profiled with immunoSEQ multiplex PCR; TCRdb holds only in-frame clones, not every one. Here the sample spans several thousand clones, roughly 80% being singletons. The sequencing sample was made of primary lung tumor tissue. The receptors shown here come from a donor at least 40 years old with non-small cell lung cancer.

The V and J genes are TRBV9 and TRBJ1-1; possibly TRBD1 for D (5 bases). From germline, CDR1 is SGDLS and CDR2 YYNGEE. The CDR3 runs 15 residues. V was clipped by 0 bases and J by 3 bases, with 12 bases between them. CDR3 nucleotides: TGTGCCAGCAGCGTAGTGGGGGGATCCTACACTGAAGCTTTCTTT. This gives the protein CASSVVGGSYTEAFF.

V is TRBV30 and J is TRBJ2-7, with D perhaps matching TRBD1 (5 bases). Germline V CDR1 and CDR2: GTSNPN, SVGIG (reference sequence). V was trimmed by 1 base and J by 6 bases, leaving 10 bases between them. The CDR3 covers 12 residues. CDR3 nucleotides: TGTGCCTGGAGTGAAGTAGGGGCCGAGCAGTACTTC. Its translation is CAWSEVGAEQYF.

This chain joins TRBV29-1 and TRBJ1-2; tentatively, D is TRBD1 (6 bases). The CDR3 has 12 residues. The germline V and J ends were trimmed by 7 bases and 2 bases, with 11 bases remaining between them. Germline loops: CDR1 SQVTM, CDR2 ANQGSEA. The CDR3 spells CSAETGNYGYTF. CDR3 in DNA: TGCAGCGCCGAGACAGGCAACTATGGCTACACCTTC.

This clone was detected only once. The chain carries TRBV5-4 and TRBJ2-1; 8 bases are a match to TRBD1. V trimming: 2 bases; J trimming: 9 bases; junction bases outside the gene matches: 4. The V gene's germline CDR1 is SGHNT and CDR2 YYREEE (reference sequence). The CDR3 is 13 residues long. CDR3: CASSFQGAGEQFF. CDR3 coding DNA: TGTGCCAGCAGCTTTCAGGGGGCGGGTGAGCAGTTCTTC.

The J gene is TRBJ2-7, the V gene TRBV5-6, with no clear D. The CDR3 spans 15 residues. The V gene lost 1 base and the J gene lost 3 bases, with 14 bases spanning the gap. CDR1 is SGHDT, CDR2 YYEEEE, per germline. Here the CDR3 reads CASSLQQLLNYEQYF. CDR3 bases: TGTGCCAGCAGCTTGCAACAGCTACTCAACTACGAGCAGTACTTC.

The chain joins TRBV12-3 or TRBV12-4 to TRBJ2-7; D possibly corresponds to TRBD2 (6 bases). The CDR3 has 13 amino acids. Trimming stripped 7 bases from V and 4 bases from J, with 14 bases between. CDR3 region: CASKEGLAYEQYF. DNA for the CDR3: TGTGCCAGCAAGGAGGGCCTCGCGTACGAGCAGTACTTC.

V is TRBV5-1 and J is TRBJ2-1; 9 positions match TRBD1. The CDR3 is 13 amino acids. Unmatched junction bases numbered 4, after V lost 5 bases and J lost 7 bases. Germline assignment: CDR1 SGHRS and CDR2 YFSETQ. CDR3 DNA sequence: TGCGCCAGCAGGAAGACAGGGGGGAATGAGCAGTTCTTC. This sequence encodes CASRKTGGNEQFF.

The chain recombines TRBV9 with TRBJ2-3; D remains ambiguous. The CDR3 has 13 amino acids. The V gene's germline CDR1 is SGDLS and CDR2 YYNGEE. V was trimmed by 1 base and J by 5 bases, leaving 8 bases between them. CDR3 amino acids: CASSVRVVDTQYF. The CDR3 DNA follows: TGTGCCAGCAGCGTACGCGTGGTAGATACGCAGTATTTT.

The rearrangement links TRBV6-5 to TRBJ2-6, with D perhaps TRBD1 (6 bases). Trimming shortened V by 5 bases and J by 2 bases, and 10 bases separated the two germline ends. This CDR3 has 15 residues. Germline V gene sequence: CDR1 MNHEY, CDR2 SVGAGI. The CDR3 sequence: CASSPGVPGANVLTF. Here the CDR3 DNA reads TGTGCCAGCAGTCCAGGGGTCCCTGGGGCCAACGTCCTGACTTTC.

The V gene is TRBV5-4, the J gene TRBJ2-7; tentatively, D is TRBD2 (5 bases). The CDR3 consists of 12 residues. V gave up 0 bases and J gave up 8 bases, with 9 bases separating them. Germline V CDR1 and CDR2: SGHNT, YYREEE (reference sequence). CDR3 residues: CASSLGLRQQYF. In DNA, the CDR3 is TGTGCCAGCAGCTTGGGACTACGCCAGCAGTACTTC.